Here is one T cell receptor beta chain with its context. The entry originates in a study of blood T cell repertoires in COVID-19. Study-wide background: The samples span acute and convalescent COVID-19 from the United States, Italy and Spain. Sources were T cells, B-cell-depleted T cells, or PBMCs; the material itself was cDNA or gDNA.

Libraries were prepared by immunoSEQ multiplex PCR; TCRdb keeps only in-frame clonotypes and omits some of them. The table has about 140,000 clones, roughly 80% seen once. Sequencing used peripheral blood. The source of this sequence is a man between 50 and 59 years old with acute or convalescent COVID-19.

The CDR3 reads CASRSTGAASSGANVLTF. The CDR3 DNA sequence: TGTGCCAGCAGATCAACAGGGGCGGCGAGCTCTGGGGCCAACGTCCTGACTTTC. The chain has TRBV4-2 and TRBJ2-6; the match to TRBD1 covers 7 bases. Germline V gene lookup returns CDR1 LGHNA and CDR2 YNFKEQ. CDR3 size: 18 residues. With V trimmed by 6 bases and J by 0 bases, 11 bases remained unmatched.